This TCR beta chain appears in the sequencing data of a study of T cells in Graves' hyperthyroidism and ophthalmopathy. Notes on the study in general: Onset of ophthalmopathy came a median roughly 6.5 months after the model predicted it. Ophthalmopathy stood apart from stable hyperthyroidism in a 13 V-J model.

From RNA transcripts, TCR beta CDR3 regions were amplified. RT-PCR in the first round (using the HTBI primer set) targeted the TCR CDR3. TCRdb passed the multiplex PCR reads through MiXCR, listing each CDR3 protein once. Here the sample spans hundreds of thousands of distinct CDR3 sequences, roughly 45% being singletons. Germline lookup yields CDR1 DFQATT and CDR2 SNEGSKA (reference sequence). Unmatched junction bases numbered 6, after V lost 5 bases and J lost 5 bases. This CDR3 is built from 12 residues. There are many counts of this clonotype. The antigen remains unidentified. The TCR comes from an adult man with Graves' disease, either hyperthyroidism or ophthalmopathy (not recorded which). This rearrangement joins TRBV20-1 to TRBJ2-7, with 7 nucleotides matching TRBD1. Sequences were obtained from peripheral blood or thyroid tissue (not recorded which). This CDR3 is CSASDRTHEQYF. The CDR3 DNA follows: TGCAGTGCTTCGGACAGGACGCACGAGCAGTACTTC.